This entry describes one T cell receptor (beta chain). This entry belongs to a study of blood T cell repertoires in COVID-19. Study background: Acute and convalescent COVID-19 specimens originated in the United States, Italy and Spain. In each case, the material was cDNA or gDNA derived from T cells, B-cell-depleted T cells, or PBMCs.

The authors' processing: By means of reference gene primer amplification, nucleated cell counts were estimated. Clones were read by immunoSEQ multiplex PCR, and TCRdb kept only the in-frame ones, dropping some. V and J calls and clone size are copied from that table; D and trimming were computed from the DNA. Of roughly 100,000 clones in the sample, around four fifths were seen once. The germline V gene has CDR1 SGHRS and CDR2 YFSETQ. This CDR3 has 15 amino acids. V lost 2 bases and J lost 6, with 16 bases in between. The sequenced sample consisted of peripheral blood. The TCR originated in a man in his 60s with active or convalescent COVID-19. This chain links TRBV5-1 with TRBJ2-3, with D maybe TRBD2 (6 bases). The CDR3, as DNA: TGCGCCAGCAGCTTACTCGGGACTCCCGCGGATACGCAGTATTTT. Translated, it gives CASSLLGTPADTQYF.